These 7 T cell receptor beta chains came from one sample sequenced in a study of T cell responses to AZD1222 COVID-19 vaccine. The data were produced by immunoSEQ multiplex PCR, yet TCRdb's version contains in-frame clones alone and is incomplete. The table records around 89,000 clones, approximately 91% of them present only once. The source material was peripheral blood, sampled on day 0 of AZD1222 vaccination. These receptors came from an adult in good health.

This chain uses TRBV27 with TRBJ1-1; 8 bases are a match to TRBD1. Losses at the gene ends were 3 bases for V and 5 bases for J; bases not matched to a gene: 8. Germline V lookup: CDR1 MNHEY, CDR2 SMNVEV (reference sequence). The CDR3 is 15 residues long. This chain's CDR3 is CASSFLGQGGTEAFF. The CDR3 bases are TGTGCCAGCAGTTTCCTCGGACAGGGTGGTACTGAAGCTTTCTTT.

V gene TRBV12-3 or TRBV12-4 combines with J gene TRBJ2-1, with D perhaps TRBD1 (5 bases). CDR3 size: 13 residues. V lost 8 bases, J lost 2 bases, and 10 bases lay in between. The CDR3 DNA is TGTGCCAGCTCATCGACAGCCTACAATGAGCAGTTCTTC. Its protein product is CASSSTAYNEQFF.

The rearrangement links TRBV25-1 to TRBJ2-1; D remains ambiguous. V was pared by 3 bases and J by 2 bases, with 14 bases between. Germline CDR1 reads MGHDK; CDR2 reads SYGVNS. The CDR3 consists of 16 residues. The CDR3 is CASSDGPPRPYNEQFF. In nucleotides, the CDR3 is TGTGCCAGCAGTGATGGGCCCCCACGCCCCTACAATGAGCAGTTCTTC.

V usage is TRBV7-2 and J usage is TRBJ1-6, with TRBD1 matching over 7 bases. Looked up from germline, CDR1 is SGHTA and CDR2 is FQGNSA. Trimming cost V 5 bases and J 10 bases; bases outside gene matches: 5. CDR3 length: 13 amino acids. This CDR3 is CASSADRVSPLHF. CDR3 in DNA: TGTGCCAGCAGCGCAGACAGGGTCTCACCCCTCCACTTT. Supplemented by reference TRBV7-2 and TRBJ1-6, the full variable domain reads GAGVSQSPSNKVTEKGKDVELRCDPISGHTALYWYRQSLGQGLEFLIYFQGNSAPDKSGLPSDRFSAERTGGSVSTLTIQRTQQEDSAVYLCASSADRVSPLHFGNGTRLTVT.

The genes are TRBV4-1 and TRBJ1-4; D might be TRBD1 (5 bases). Trimming stripped 3 bases from V and 3 bases from J, with 14 bases between. Germline CDR1 reads MGHRA; CDR2 reads YSYEKL. The CDR3 length is 16 residues. Here the CDR3 reads CASSQPTGPANEKLFF. The CDR3 nucleotides are TGCGCCAGCAGCCAGCCCACGGGGCCGGCTAATGAAAAACTGTTTTTT.

The gene calls are TRBV15 and TRBJ1-2; tentative D call: TRBD1 (5 bases). Germline assignment: CDR1 LNHNV and CDR2 YYDKDF (reference sequence). There are 13 residues in the CDR3. V was shortened by 4 bases and J by 4 bases, with 10 bases between the two germline ends. The chain's CDR3 is CATSTGRGYGYTF. The CDR3 DNA sequence: TGTGCCACCAGCACCGGTAGGGGCTATGGCTACACCTTC.

The chain combines TRBV11-2 with TRBJ2-7, with D unclear. The CDR3 is 15 amino acids. Trimming left V 5 bases short and J 3 bases short, with 17 bases between. In germline, CDR1 is SGHAT, CDR2 FQNNGV. CDR3 region: CASSPVTGQYYEQYF. DNA for the CDR3: TGTGCCAGCAGCCCCGTTACGGGTCAATACTACGAGCAGTACTTC. Based on the CDR3 plus reference TRBV11-2 and TRBJ2-7, the full variable domain is EAGVAQSPRYKIIEKRQSVAFWCNPISGHATLYWYQQILGQGPKLLIQFQNNGVVDDSQLPKDRFSAERLKGVDSTLKIQPAKLEDSAVYLCASSPVTGQYYEQYFGPGTRLTVT.